This T cell receptor (beta chain) was identified in a study of cytomegalovirus exposure and HLA in healthy donors. Whole-study findings and limits: In terms of immune exposure information, only CMV serostatus was available.

Researchers ran the PCR with 60 Vbeta and 13 Jbeta primers. Some clones are missing from TCRdb's copy, which holds only in-frame ones; the method was immunoSEQ multiplex PCR. Of roughly 220,000 clones listed, more than 60% are singletons. About this clone: Its antigen is unknown.

This CDR3 is built from 14 residues. Germline loops: CDR1 LNHDA, CDR2 SQIVND (reference sequence). Trimming took 6 bases from V and 3 from J; bases not matched to a gene: 6. Sequencing was performed on PBMCs. This TCR derives from a woman aged 25 to 39 in good health and CMV-seronegative. The J gene is TRBJ2-7, the V gene TRBV19; 9 positions match TRBD1. DNA of the CDR3: TGTGCCAGTAGCCTACAGGGGGCTAACTACGAGCAGTACTTC. Its protein product is CASSLQGANYEQYF.